The rows below give T cell receptor beta chains drawn from one sample of a study of T cells in localized non-small cell lung cancer. Only in-frame clones appear in the TCRdb table, and some are missing; sequencing was by immunoSEQ multiplex PCR. Here the sample spans tens of thousands of clones, approximately 80% being singletons. Source: peripheral blood, taken before any cancer treatment. Every receptor here comes from a female donor older than 55 with stage I lung adenocarcinoma. The conserved cysteine and the conserved F or W are not part of the CDR3 here. Clone size is given for some rows only: seen once, a few or many times, or a class if the clone is expanded.

-,TRBJ1-1,TRBV15,ATSRVGNLNTEAF
-,TRBJ2-5,TRBV30,AWSAGRRETQY
-,TRBJ2-3,TRBV30,AWSSGRGGPTQY
-,TRBJ2-7,TRBV5-3,ARSFLRDLTGTGENYEQY
-,TRBJ1-4,TRBV6-5,ASSRGGRGEKLF
-,TRBJ2-7,TRBV28,ASSFVARGSSYEQY
-,TRBJ1-1,TRBV5-6,ASSRDTEAF
-,TRBJ1-1,TRBV9,ASSVAVSSNTEAF
-,TRBJ2-7,TRBV27,ASSRQGVGEQY
-,TRBJ1-4,TRBV19,ASSATGGLTTTNEKLF
-,TRBJ2-1,TRBV30,ALGLAGKNEQF
-,TRBJ1-2,TRBV18,ASSFDGLYGYT
once,TRBJ2-5,TRBV27,ASRRTGVGETQY
-,TRBJ1-1,TRBV5-1,ASSLAGGSTEAF
-,TRBJ1-1,TRBV6-5,AASTKVWTEAF
-,TRBJ1-4,TRBV7-9,ASSLPDRGDEKLF
-,TRBJ2-1,TRBV5-4,ASSTAGVYNEQF
-,TRBJ1-3,TRBV4-1,ASSQVHTSDSGNTIY
few,TRBJ1-5,TRBV30,ALAKGGLSNQPQH
-,TRBJ2-3,TRBV18,ASSREITDTQY
-,TRBJ2-3,TRBV29-1,SVVTPDNTDTQY
-,TRBJ1-1,TRBV6-6,ASHQGTEAF
-,TRBJ1-1,TRBV2,ASSEGRSDTEAF
-,TRBJ2-7,TRBV6-5,ASSSPGQAIYEQY
few,TRBJ1-1,TRBV6-1,ASSQQGTEAF
-,TRBJ1-1,TRBV5-4,ASSLGSWKGTEAF
-,TRBJ1-1,TRBV7-2,ASSLEWAGADEAF
once,TRBJ2-5,TRBV6-5,ASSGTVGETQY
-,TRBJ2-1,TRBV6-1,ASSETPGQGADNEQF
-,TRBJ1-1,TRBV7-2,ASSFIGNTEAF
-,TRBJ2-7,TRBV7-2,ASSLERMGEQY
-,TRBJ2-2,TRBV4-2,ASSPLTGGNTGELF
-,TRBJ1-6,TRBV30,AWSYGAIVSYNSPLH
-,TRBJ1-6,TRBV2,ASSPTHPDNSPLH
once,TRBJ2-7,TRBV30,ASDRGQGLDEQY
-,TRBJ2-5,TRBV7-2,ASRPSRGRETQY
-,TRBJ2-1,TRBV29-1,SVEEKGLGSNEQF
once,TRBJ2-3,TRBV7-9,ASRNRGSTDTQY
once,TRBJ2-7,TRBV12-2,ASRCGRQGTYEQY
once,TRBJ2-6,TRBV7-6,ASSLSSSGANVLT
-,TRBJ2-7,TRBV4-1,ASSPDISYEQY
few,TRBJ1-1,TRBV30,ASQQGYTEAF
-,TRBJ1-6,TRBV30,AWSVPGQSNSPLH
few,TRBJ2-7,TRBV14,ASSDTGAFYEQY
-,TRBJ1-2,TRBV11-2,ASSLGPGTGEFGYT
-,TRBJ1-1,TRBV7-2,ASSLASWGTEAF
-,TRBJ2-1,TRBV13,ASSSRGSKSSYNEQF